This is a list of T cell receptor beta chains from one sample in a study of T cell repertoires in cytomegalovirus infection. TCRdb reprocessed the reads with MiXCR, giving one entry per CDR3 protein. There are 97,000 or so distinct CDR3 sequences in the sample; approximately 15% occur only once, and around 8.5% lies in the top ten. Sequences were obtained from PBMCs. All receptors derive from a human donor in good health (CMV status not recorded). Some clones in this sample may be carry-over from other donors' samples. Each CDR3 is given without its conserved first and last residue.

v_gene,j_gene,CDR3aa
TRBV20-1,TRBJ1-3,SAIRRASGNTIY
TRBV29-1,TRBJ2-1,SVDRGVSIEQF
TRBV20-1,TRBJ2-7,SARYPGTGDSYEQY
TRBV12-3/TRBV12-4,TRBJ1-2,ASSLGDRYT
TRBV14,TRBJ1-2,ASSQETAYGYT
TRBV28,TRBJ2-7,ASSLPGTAPKEQY
TRBV7-2,TRBJ2-7,ASSYDPLGAGLDEQY
TRBV5-1,TRBJ1-5,ASSFTTGGNQPQH
TRBV12-3/TRBV12-4,TRBJ2-7,ASSQSGTYEQY
TRBV4-1,TRBJ2-1,ASSQGRGDSPSYNEQF
TRBV12-3/TRBV12-4,TRBJ1-2,ASGYLGQGGGYT
TRBV28,TRBJ1-1,ASSPVMNTEAF
TRBV7-1,TRBJ1-2,ASSSLDRDLGGYT
TRBV5-4,TRBJ1-5,ASSLAEEGNQPQH
TRBV12-3/TRBV12-4,TRBJ1-5,ASRPGQNQPQH
TRBV20-1,TRBJ1-5,SARGTENQPQH
TRBV12-3/TRBV12-4,TRBJ2-1,ASSLRSPSYNEQF
TRBV12-3/TRBV12-4,TRBJ1-5,ASSPAGNQPQH
TRBV7-3,TRBJ2-3,ASSTSGGLTDTQY
TRBV6-5,TRBJ2-7,ASSYSLAGSMTYEQY
TRBV7-3,TRBJ2-3,ASSLVGTEPDTQY
TRBV6-2/TRBV6-3,TRBJ2-7,ASSYGGGHYEQY
TRBV4-2,TRBJ2-5,ASSQELGLAVGTQY
TRBV6-6,TRBJ1-5,ASSTGSLQPQH
TRBV20-1,TRBJ2-7,SARDRQAIYEQY
TRBV12-3/TRBV12-4,TRBJ1-2,ASTGRSGYT